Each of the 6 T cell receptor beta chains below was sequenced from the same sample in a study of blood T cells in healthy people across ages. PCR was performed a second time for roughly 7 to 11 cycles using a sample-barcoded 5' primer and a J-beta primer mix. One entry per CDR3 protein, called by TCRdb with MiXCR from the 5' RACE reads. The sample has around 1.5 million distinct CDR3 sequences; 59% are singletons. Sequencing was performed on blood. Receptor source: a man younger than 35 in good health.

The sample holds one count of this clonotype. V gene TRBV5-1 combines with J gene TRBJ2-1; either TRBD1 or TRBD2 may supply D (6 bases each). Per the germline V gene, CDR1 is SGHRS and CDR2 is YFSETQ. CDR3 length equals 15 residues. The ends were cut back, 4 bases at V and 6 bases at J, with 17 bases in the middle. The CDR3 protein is CASSGGTRDANEQFF. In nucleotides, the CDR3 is TGCGCCAGCAGCGGGGGGACAAGGGACGCCAATGAGCAGTTCTTC.

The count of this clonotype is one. The CDR3 loop is CSARELAGPLLGAQYF. DNA of the CDR3: TGCAGTGCTAGAGAACTAGCGGGGCCGCTGTTGGGAGCCCAGTACTTC. The chain has TRBV20-1 and TRBJ2-5, with 10 bases that match TRBD2. Germline CDR1 DFQATT, CDR2 SNEGSKA (reference sequence). The J segment lost 9 bases and the V segment lost 0 bases, leaving 13 bases of the junction unmatched. The CDR3 has 16 residues.

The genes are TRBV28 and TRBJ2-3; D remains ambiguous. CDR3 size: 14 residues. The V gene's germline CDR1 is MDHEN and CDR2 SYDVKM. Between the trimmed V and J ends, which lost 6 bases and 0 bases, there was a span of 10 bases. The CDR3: CASRTDYSTDTQYF. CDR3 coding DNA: TGTGCCAGCAGGACGGATTATAGCACAGATACGCAGTATTTT.

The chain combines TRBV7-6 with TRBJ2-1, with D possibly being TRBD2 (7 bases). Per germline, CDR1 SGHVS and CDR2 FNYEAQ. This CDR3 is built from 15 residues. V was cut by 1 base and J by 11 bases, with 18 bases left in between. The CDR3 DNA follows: TGTGCCAGCAGCTTAGAGGCGGGGGCGGGGGAACAGCAGTTCTTC. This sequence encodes CASSLEAGAGEQQFF.

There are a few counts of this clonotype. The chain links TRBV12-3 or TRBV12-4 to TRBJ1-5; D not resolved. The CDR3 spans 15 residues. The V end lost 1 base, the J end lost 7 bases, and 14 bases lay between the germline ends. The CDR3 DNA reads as TGTGCCAGCAGTTTAGAGTTCGGGGAACGGCAGCCCCAGCATTTT. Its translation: CASSLEFGERQPQHF.

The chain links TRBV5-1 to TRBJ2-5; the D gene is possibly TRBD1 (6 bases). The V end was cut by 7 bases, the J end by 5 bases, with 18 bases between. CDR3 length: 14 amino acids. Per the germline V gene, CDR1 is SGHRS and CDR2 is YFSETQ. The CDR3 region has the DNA TGCGCCAGCGGGGTGTCAGGGGATTGGGAGACCCAGTACTTC. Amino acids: CASGVSGDWETQYF.